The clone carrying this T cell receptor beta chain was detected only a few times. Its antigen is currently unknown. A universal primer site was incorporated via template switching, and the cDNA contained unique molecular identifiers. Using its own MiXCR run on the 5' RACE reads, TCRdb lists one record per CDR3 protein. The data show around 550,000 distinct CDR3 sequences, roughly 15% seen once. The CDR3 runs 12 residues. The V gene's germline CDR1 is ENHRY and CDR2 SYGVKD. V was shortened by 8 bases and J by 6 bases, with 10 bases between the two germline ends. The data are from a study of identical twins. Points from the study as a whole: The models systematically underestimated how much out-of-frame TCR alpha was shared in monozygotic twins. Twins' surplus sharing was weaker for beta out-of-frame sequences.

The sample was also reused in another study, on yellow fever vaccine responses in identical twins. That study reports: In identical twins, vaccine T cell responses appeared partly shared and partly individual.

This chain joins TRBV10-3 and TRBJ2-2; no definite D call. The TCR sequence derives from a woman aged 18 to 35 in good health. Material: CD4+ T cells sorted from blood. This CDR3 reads CAIGYPAGELFF. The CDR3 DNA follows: TGTGCCATCGGATATCCTGCCGGGGAGCTGTTTTTT.